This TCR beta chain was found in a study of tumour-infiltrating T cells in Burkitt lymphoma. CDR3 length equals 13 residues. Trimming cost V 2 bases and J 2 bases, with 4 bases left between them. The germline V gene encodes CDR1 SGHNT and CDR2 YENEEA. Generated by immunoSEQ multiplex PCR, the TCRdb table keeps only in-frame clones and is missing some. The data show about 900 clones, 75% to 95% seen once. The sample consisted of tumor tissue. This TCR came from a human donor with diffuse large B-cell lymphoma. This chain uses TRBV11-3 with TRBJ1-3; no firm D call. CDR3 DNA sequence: TGTGCCAGCAGCTTATATACTGGAAACACCATATATTTT. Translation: CASSLYTGNTIYF.